The entry that follows covers one TCR beta chain sequence. This clonotype was recorded many times. Its antigen target is currently unknown. Per-nucleotide qualities are absent, and no much larger clonotype sits a single base away. Stable Graves' hyperthyroidism was defined as the absence of progression to ophthalmopathy over 18 months of follow-up. Hyperthyroidism patients were newly diagnosed, with disease duration under 2 months, and aged 18 to 65 years. Any patient with an uncontrolled infection, another autoimmune disease, pregnancy or lactation was excluded. Diagnoses relied on clinical symptoms, serum thyroxine and TRAb, thyroid ultrasound and orbital computed tomography. Ficoll-Paque density gradient centrifugation was used to isolate PBMCs from around 10 ml of fresh peripheral blood. Trizol reagent was used to extract total RNA, and RNA quality was then checked on an Agilent 2100 Bioanalyzer.

The sample comes from a study of T cells in Graves' hyperthyroidism and ophthalmopathy (dated by TCRdb to the late 2010s). About the full investigation: Peripheral blood was collected at initial diagnosis, before any treatment. To identify distinguishing TCR V-J signatures, a discovery cohort of 95 to 100 patients was used, comprising roughly 45 with Graves' ophthalmopathy and some 60 with stable Graves' hyperthyroidism. Prospective prediction of ophthalmopathy was tested in an independent validation cohort consisting of some 19 hyperthyroidism patients and approximately 16 patients who later progressed to ophthalmopathy. The roughly 100 discovery patients were divided at random into training and test sets in a 7:3 ratio. In addition, the study compared T-cell repertoires in thyroid tissue and in blood from 6 or 7 Graves' hyperthyroidism patients. After blood sampling, hyperthyroidism patients were treated with methimazole at a starting dose of 30 mg daily, and ophthalmopathy patients were treated with high-dose intravenous methylprednisolone. The paper describes TCR Vbeta CDR3 sequencing of roughly 130 peripheral blood samples, made up of 43 ophthalmopathy patients, some 76 hyperthyroidism patients and about 17 progressor patients. The paper's findings and limits, for the study overall: In validation, the model predicted progression to ophthalmopathy with over 60% sensitivity and around 72% specificity, a median of about 6.7 months before onset. Blood samples also contained most of the expanded thyroid clonotypes (frequency above 0.001), which suggests that blood repertoires may reflect thyroid immune responses. Sample size was not statistically predetermined, and investigators were not blinded to group allocation. A 13 V-J signature model separated ophthalmopathy from stable hyperthyroidism, with 87.88% sensitivity and 81.08% specificity in cross-validation and 80%/75% in testing.

Measured from the cysteine to the phenylalanine, the CDR3 is 14 residues long. Only CDR3 DNA is held: 42 bases, read in frame from base 1. Taken from the germline V gene, the CDR1 and CDR2 loops are SGHAT and FQNNGV. Compared with germline, V lacks 5 bases and J lacks 3 bases; bases without a gene match: 7. TCR beta CDR3 regions were amplified from RNA transcripts. The TCR CDR3 was subjected to a first round of RT-PCR using the HTBI primer set and the Qiagen OneStep RT-PCR kit. A second multiplex PCR round built the libraries, followed by size selection and purification. Libraries were sequenced paired-end with 100 bp reads on an Illumina HiSeq2000. Regarding the original processing steps: SOAPnuke was used to process the raw data, removing reads that contained adapters or uncalled bases, had a mean Phred below 15, or lacked an exact match to the constant primer or identifier. COPE v1.2.5 was used to merge high-quality paired reads, and clonotypes were defined as unique nucleotide sequences. MiTCR v1.1 was used to align the clonotypes against IMGT TRBV, TRBD and TRBJ reference segments. The analysis included only V-J combinations with a frequency above 0.0001, which together covered 99.2% of the repertoires. A TCS score was defined as the ratio between F50 (clonal expansion) and ExV (chaos), using BLOSUM62-based TCRdist between CDR3 peptides within each V-J. Welch's t-statistics and random forest reduced 450 to 600 V-J features to 13, which were used in a naive Bayes classifier (R e1071). The Morisita-Horn index was used to measure how similar the thyroid and blood repertoires were. TCRdb redid the processing of the public reads, applying fastp at Q25 and MiXCR, and retained in-frame beta chains. Rows are unified per CDR3 protein, each entry keeping the most common DNA and genes. These V and J calls derive from TCRdb rather than the authors' analysis. The sample yields over 700,000 distinct CDR3 sequences; roughly a third were counted once. Clones ranked in the top ten supply around 29% of the sample.

Sequencing input: blood. The chain is made from TRBV11-2 and TRBJ2-7, with 7 bases aligning to TRBD1. This sequence was found in a middle-aged woman with Graves' hyperthyroidism. The CDR3 protein: CASSPRQGIYEQYF. The DNA reads as follows: TGTGCCAGCAGCCCCCGACAGGGAATCTACGAGCAGTACTTC.